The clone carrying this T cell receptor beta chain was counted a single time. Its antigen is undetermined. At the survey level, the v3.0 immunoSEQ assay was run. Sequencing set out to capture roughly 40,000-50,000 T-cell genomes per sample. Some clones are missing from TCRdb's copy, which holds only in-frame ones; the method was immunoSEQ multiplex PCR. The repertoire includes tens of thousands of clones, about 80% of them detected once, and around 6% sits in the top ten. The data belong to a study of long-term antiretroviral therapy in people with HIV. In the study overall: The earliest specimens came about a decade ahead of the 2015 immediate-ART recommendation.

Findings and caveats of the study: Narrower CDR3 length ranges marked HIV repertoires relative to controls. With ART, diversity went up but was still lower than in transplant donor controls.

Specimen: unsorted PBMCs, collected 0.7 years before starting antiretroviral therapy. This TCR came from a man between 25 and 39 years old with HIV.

This CDR3 is CASTDKVSTDTQYF. The CDR3 bases are TGTGCCAGCACCGATAAGGTTTCCACAGATACGCAGTATTTT. V is TRBV6-1 and J is TRBJ2-3; D not certain. V lost 7 bases, J lost 2 bases, and 13 bases lay in between. CDR1 is MNHNS, CDR2 SASEGT, per germline. CDR3 size: 14 residues.